The TCR beta chain described here comes from a study of T cell responses to AZD1222 COVID-19 vaccine. Comment on this clone: Antigen unknown.

The CDR3 has 12 amino acids. V was cut by 1 base and J by 8 bases, with 8 bases left in between. Germline CDR1 reads LNHNV; CDR2 reads YYDKDF (reference sequence). Study-level points and caveats: Repertoires were sampled only after the peak T cell response.

Data came from immunoSEQ multiplex PCR; TCRdb stores just in-frame clones and leaves some out. Of about 130,000 clones listed, more than 75% are singletons. This sample comprised peripheral blood, obtained on day 0 of AZD1222 vaccination. The origin of this receptor is an adult in good health. The chain uses TRBV15 and TRBJ1-2; D is ambiguous. The CDR3 spells CATSRGSRGYTF. The CDR3 DNA is TGTGCCACCAGCAGAGGATCGAGGGGCTACACCTTC.